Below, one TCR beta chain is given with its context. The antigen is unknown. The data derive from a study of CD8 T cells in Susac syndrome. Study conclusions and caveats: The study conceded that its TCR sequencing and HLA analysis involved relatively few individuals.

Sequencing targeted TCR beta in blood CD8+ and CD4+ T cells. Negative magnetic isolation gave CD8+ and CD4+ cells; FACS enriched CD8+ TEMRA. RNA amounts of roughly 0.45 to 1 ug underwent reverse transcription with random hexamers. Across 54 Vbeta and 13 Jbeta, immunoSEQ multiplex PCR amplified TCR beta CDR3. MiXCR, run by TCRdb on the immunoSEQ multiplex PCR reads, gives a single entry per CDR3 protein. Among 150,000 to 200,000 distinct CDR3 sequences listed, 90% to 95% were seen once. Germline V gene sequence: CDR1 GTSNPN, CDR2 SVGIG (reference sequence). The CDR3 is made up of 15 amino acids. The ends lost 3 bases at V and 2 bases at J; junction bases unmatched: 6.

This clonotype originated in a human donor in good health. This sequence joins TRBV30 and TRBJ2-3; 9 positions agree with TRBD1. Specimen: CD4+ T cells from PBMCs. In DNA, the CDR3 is TGTGCCTGGAGCCGGACAGGGGTTGTCACAGATACGCAGTATTTT. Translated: CAWSRTGVVTDTQYF.